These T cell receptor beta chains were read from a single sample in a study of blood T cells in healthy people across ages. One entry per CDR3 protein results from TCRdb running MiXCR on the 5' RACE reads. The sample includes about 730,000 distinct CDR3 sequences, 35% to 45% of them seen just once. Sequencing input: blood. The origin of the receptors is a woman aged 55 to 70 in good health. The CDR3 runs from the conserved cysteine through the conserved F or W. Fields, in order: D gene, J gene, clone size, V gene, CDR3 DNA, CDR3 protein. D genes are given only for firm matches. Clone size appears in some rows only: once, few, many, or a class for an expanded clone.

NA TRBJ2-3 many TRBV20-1 TGCAGTGCTTCGATCTACAGGAGAGACACAGATACGCAGTATTTT CSASIYRRDTDTQYF
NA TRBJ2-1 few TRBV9 TGTGCCAGCAGCGTAGACGGGGGAACGGGGAATGAGCAGTTCTTC CASSVDGGTGNEQFF
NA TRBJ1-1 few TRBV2 TGTGCCAGCAGTGTAGCCGAGAACACTGAAGCTTTCTTT CASSVAENTEAFF
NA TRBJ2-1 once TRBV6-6 TGTGCCAGCAGTTCCCGGGGCTCTGACAATGAGCAGTTCTTC CASSSRGSDNEQFF
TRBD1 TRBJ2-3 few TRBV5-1 TGCGCCAGCAGTCGAGGACAGGACACAGATACGCAGTATTTT CASSRGQDTDTQYF
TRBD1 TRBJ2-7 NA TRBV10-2 TGCGCCAGCAGTGAGTCGTGGACAGGGGGAAACAACGAGCAGTACTTC CASSESWTGGNNEQYF
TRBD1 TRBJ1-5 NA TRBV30 TGTGCCTGGGCGGGACAGGGGGGCAATCAGCCCCAGCATTTT CAWAGQGGNQPQHF
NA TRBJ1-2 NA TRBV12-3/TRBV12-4 TGTGCCAGCACCCCCCGTGGGGCGGGTGGCTACACCTTC CASTPRGAGGYTF
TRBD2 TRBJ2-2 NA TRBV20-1 TGCAGTGCCTTTTTAGCGGGGGGTTCGTCCGGGGAGCTGTTTTTT CSAFLAGGSSGELFF
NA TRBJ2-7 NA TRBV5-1 TGCGCCAGCAGTTATCAGGGGGGGGCATCCTACAATGAGCAGTACTTC CASSYQGGASYNEQYF
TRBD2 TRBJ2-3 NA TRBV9 TGTGCCAGCAGCTGGCGGGGGACAGATACGCAGTATTTT CASSWRGTDTQYF
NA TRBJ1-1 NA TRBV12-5 TGTGCTAGTGGTTTTGGTAACCGTGAAGCTTTCTTT CASGFGNREAFF
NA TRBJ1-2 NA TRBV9 TGTGCCAGCAGCGTAGCTGGTAGAGGGCCGCAACCCGGCTACACCTTC CASSVAGRGPQPGYTF
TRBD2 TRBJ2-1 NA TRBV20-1 TGCAGTGCCGATGGCGGGGGGGTGCACAATGAGCAGTTCTTC CSADGGGVHNEQFF
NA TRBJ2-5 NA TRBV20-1 TGCAGTGCTACGACGACGAGACAAGAGACCCAGTACTTC CSATTTRQETQYF
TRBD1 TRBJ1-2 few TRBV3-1 TGTGCCAGCAGCCCCTTGGGACAGGGAAACTATGGCTACACCTTC CASSPLGQGNYGYTF
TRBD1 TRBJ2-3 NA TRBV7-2 TGTGCCAGCAGCTTAGCCGGGACAGGCTACACAGATACGCAGTATTTT CASSLAGTGYTDTQYF
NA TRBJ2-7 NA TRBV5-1 TGCGCCAGCAGCTCGACAAATTACGAGCAGTACTTC CASSSTNYEQYF
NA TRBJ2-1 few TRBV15 TGTGCCACCAGCAGAGATCCAGGAGGGGATGAGCAGTTCTTC CATSRDPGGDEQFF
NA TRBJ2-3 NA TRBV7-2 TGTGCCAGCAGCTTGGGCTTCGCGGGGCAAGGCACAGATACGCAGTATTTT CASSLGFAGQGTDTQYF
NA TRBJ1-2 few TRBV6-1 TGTGCCAGCAGTGAATCGCTCGTCGGCGGTGGCTACACCTTC CASSESLVGGGYTF
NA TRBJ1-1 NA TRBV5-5 TGTGCCAGCAGCTTTCTCGATGCAGGCGACTCTGAAGCTTTCTTT CASSFLDAGDSEAFF
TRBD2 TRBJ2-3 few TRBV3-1 TGTGCCAGCAGCCACAGAAGCGGGGGGGCGACAGATACGCAGTATTTT CASSHRSGGATDTQYF
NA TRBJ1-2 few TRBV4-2 TGTGCCAGCAGCCAAGAGCTCACCGTAGCTAACTATGGCTACACCTTC CASSQELTVANYGYTF
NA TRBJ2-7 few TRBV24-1 TGTGCCACCAGTGATTTCGACGGCAGCTCCTACGAGCAGTACTTC CATSDFDGSSYEQYF
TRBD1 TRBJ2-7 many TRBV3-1 TGTGCCAGCAGCCAAGCGGGACAGGGCTCCTACGAGCAGTACTTC CASSQAGQGSYEQYF